The 8 T cell receptor beta chains in this list originate from one sample, sequenced in a study of blood T cells in healthy people across ages. The second PCR ran roughly 7 to 12 cycles with a sample-barcoded 5' primer and J-beta primers. MiXCR was run by TCRdb on the 5' RACE reads, yielding one entry per CDR3 protein. The sample records about 1.5 million distinct CDR3 sequences, 42% being singletons. Material: blood. The receptors derive from a woman aged 18-29 years in good health.

This chain uses TRBV20-1 with TRBJ2-7; D ambiguous. CDR1 is DFQATT, CDR2 SNEGSKA, per germline (reference sequence). The length of the CDR3 is 11 residues. Between the trimmed V and J ends, which lost 6 bases and 4 bases, there was a span of 10 bases. The DNA for the CDR3 is TGCAGTGCCCTCCTGGGGTACGAGCAGTACTTC. Translating gives CSALLGYEQYF.

In this sample, this clonotype turned up a few times. The genes are TRBV7-6 and TRBJ2-1; D uncertain. The end of the DNA aligns better with TRBJ2-7, so the J call may be wrong. CDR3 length: 17 residues. Germline CDR1 is SGHVS and CDR2 is FNYEAQ. The CDR3 DNA follows: TGTGCCAGCAGCCGAGACGTGGGCCCAACCTCCTACAATGAGCAGTACTTC. The encoded protein is CASSRDVGPTSYNEQYF.

This clonotype was found a few times. This chain connects TRBV3-1 to TRBJ2-1; TRBD2 is a possible D gene (5 bases). Germline assignment: CDR1 LGHDT and CDR2 YNNKEL (reference sequence). The CDR3 is made up of 15 amino acids. Trimming removed 4 bases at V and 7 bases at J, with 17 bases between. The CDR3, as DNA: TGTGCCAGCAGCCCAACCGGACTCGGTGGTAATGAGCAGTTCTTC. Translated: CASSPTGLGGNEQFF.

The chain has TRBV29-1 and TRBJ1-5; TRBD1 is a possible D gene (6 bases). This CDR3 spans 13 amino acids. The ends were cut back, 4 bases at V and 4 bases at J, with 11 bases in the middle. Germline V CDR1 and CDR2: SQVTM, ANQGSEA. This CDR3 reads CSVATDRNQPQHF. DNA for the CDR3: TGCAGCGTTGCCACCGACAGGAATCAGCCCCAGCATTTT.

This clonotype was counted between two and nine times. As DNA, the CDR3 is TGCGCCAGCAGCATCGAGCCGCGCTATGGCTACACCTTC. Encoded protein: CASSIEPRYGYTF. This chain uses TRBV5-1 with TRBJ1-2, with D uncertain. The CDR3 totals 13 residues. The ends were cut back, 4 bases at V and 4 bases at J, with 11 bases in the middle. In germline, CDR1 is SGHRS, CDR2 YFSETQ.

This clonotype was detected only once. The chain is built from TRBV19 and TRBJ1-5; 7 nucleotides line up with TRBD1. CDR1 is LNHDA, CDR2 SQIVND, per germline (reference sequence). J was trimmed by 1 base and V by 8 bases; bases with no gene match: 11. This CDR3 is 16 amino acids long. For the CDR3, the DNA is TGTGCCAGTGAGCGTCTTCCGGGACAGAGCAATCAGCCCCAGCATTTT. Protein product: CASERLPGQSNQPQHF.

This clonotype has just a few counts. This rearrangement joins TRBV13 to TRBJ1-6; D is unclear. The ends were cut back, 3 bases at V and 7 bases at J, with 10 bases in the middle. Per germline, CDR1 PRHDT and CDR2 FYEKMQ (reference sequence). The CDR3 totals 14 residues. CDR3 sequence (DNA): TGTGCCAGCAGCTTGGCCGCCTCAAATTCACCCCTCCACTTT. It yields the protein CASSLAASNSPLHF.

This clonotype was detected only once. V gene TRBV27 combines with J gene TRBJ2-5; a weak D match, TRBD2 (5 bases). Near its end, the DNA agrees better with TRBJ2-7, so the J call may be wrong. This CDR3 has 14 residues. Germline V gene lookup returns CDR1 MNHEY and CDR2 SMNVEV (reference sequence). The CDR3: CASSHEGINDEQYF. The CDR3 coding sequence is TGTGCCAGCAGCCACGAGGGAATCAACGACGAGCAGTACTTC.